These 17 T cell receptor beta chains were sequenced from one sample in a study of blood T cell repertoires in COVID-19. Clones were sequenced by immunoSEQ multiplex PCR, and TCRdb holds only the in-frame ones, with some missing. This table holds over 150,000 clones, around 81% found once. Material: PBMCs or T cells enriched from blood (not recorded which). These TCRs come from a man in his forties or fifties who had recovered from COVID-19.

The rearrangement links TRBV19 to TRBJ1-1; the D gene is possibly TRBD1 (6 bases). V was cut by 6 bases and J by 0 bases, with 8 bases left in between. The CDR3 contains 13 residues. Germline loops: CDR1 LNHDA, CDR2 SQIVND (reference sequence). The CDR3 here is CASRPGVNTEAFF. CDR3 DNA sequence: TGTGCCAGTAGACCAGGGGTGAACACTGAAGCTTTCTTT.

This chain uses TRBV7-2 with TRBJ1-2; D gene unclear. The V end was cut by 0 bases, the J end by 4 bases, with 12 bases between. Germline CDR1 is SGHTA and CDR2 is FQGNSA. CDR3 size: 15 residues. The CDR3 is CASSLALSQIYGYTF. In DNA form, the CDR3 reads TGTGCCAGCAGCTTAGCTCTGTCACAGATCTATGGCTACACCTTC.

The V call is TRBV28, the J call TRBJ1-5; no definite D call. V was shortened by 6 bases and J by 3 bases, with 12 bases between the two germline ends. CDR3 length: 14 residues. Germline CDR1 is MDHEN and CDR2 is SYDVKM. This CDR3 is CASSRPGNNQPQHF. The CDR3, as DNA: TGTGCCAGCAGCCGCCCGGGAAACAATCAGCCCCAGCATTTT.

V and J are TRBV7-2 and TRBJ2-7; TRBD2 is a possible D gene (5 bases). From germline, CDR1 is SGHTA and CDR2 FQGNSA. Trimming pared 0 bases from V and 0 bases from J, leaving 9 bases between. The CDR3 is made up of 15 amino acids. The CDR3 DNA follows: TGTGCCAGCAGCTTAGCGGAGGCGATCTCCTACGAGCAGTACTTC. This encodes CASSLAEAISYEQYF.

J is TRBJ2-1 and V is TRBV4-1; 10 nucleotides align to TRBD2. The CDR3 runs to 15 residues. V lost 1 base to trimming and J lost 5 bases; unmatched junction nucleotides: 2. Germline V gene sequence: CDR1 MGHRA, CDR2 YSYEKL. CDR3 in DNA: TGCGCCAGCAGCCAAGTTACTAGCGGGGACAATGAGCAGTTCTTC. Translated, it gives CASSQVTSGDNEQFF.

This chain links TRBV18 with TRBJ2-7; D might be TRBD1 (6 bases). Between the trimmed V and J ends, which lost 4 bases and 3 bases, there was a span of 13 bases. This CDR3 comprises 14 residues. In germline, CDR1 is KGHSH, CDR2 LQKENI. In nucleotides, the CDR3 is TGTGCCAGCTCACTGACAGGAGGAAACTACGAGCAGTACTTC. Translated, it gives CASSLTGGNYEQYF.

This clone showed up just once. This rearrangement joins TRBV30 to TRBJ1-5; TRBD1 is a possible D gene (6 bases). The length of the CDR3 is 16 residues. In germline, CDR1 is GTSNPN, CDR2 SVGIG (reference sequence). The V end was cut by 4 bases, the J end by 2 bases, with 18 bases between. As DNA, the CDR3 is TGTGCCTGGACCCCCACGAAAGGGGGTGGCAATCAGCCCCAGCATTTT. Protein sequence: CAWTPTKGGGNQPQHF.

The rearrangement joins TRBV19 to TRBJ1-2, with 7 nucleotides matching TRBD1. This CDR3 comprises 12 residues. The ends lost 4 bases at V and 5 bases at J; junction bases unmatched: 1. The V gene's germline CDR1 is LNHDA and CDR2 SQIVND (reference sequence). CDR3 in amino acids: CASSTGQYGYTF. The CDR3, as DNA: TGTGCCAGTAGTACGGGACAGTATGGCTACACCTTC.

The chain uses TRBV2 and TRBJ2-1, with D tentatively TRBD1 (6 bases). The CDR3 runs 14 residues. Germline V CDR1 and CDR2: SNHLY, FYNNEI. The ends were cut back, 7 bases at V and 3 bases at J, with 13 bases in the middle. CDR3 loop: CASNRGGGYNEQFF. The CDR3 DNA reads TGTGCCAGCAACCGAGGGGGTGGCTACAATGAGCAGTTCTTC.

The chain uses TRBV12-3 or TRBV12-4 and TRBJ2-7; maybe TRBD1 (6 bases). The CDR3 loop spans 13 amino acids. V lost 4 bases and J lost 6, with 13 bases in between. The CDR3 DNA follows: TGTGCCAGCAGTTGGGCGGACAGAGGCGAGCAGTACTTC. Amino acid sequence: CASSWADRGEQYF.

Only one count was recorded for this clone. This chain links TRBV27 with TRBJ1-2; 10 nucleotides agree with TRBD1. V dropped 5 bases and J dropped 3; count of bases not matched to a gene: 15. Germline V gene data show CDR1 as MNHEY and CDR2 as SMNVEV (reference sequence). This CDR3 has 18 amino acids. CDR3 loop: CASSPLTGGGAGDYGYTF. As DNA, the CDR3 is TGTGCCAGCAGTCCACTGACAGGGGGCGGAGCGGGTGACTATGGCTACACCTTC.

The sample holds a few counts of this clone. The chain combines TRBV5-4 with TRBJ2-3; TRBD2 matches 14 bases. The J segment lost 6 bases and the V segment lost 0 bases, leaving 9 bases of the junction unmatched. This CDR3 region has 18 residues. The germline V gene has CDR1 SGHNT and CDR2 YYREEE (reference sequence). The CDR3 coding sequence is TGTGCCAGCAGCTTGGGAATTGGACTAGCGGGGGGCGGGGATACGCAGTATTTT. Translation: CASSLGIGLAGGGDTQYF.

The chain employs TRBV7-9 and TRBJ1-2, with a possible D match to TRBD1 (5 bases). The length of the CDR3 is 15 residues. Germline CDR1 SEHNR, CDR2 FQNEAQ (reference sequence). Trimming removed 5 bases at V and 2 bases at J, with 15 bases between. In DNA, the CDR3 is TGTGCCAGCAGCGGGACTCAGGGAGGGAACTATGGCTACACCTTC. Residues: CASSGTQGGNYGYTF.

This clone was recorded once. The rearrangement joins TRBV24-1 to TRBJ2-1; 10 nucleotides agree with TRBD2. The CDR3 runs 15 residues. The germline V gene has CDR1 KGHDR and CDR2 SFDVKD. Trimming cost V 1 base and J 6 bases; bases outside gene matches: 2. CDR3 in DNA: TGTGCCACCAGTGATTTTAGCGGGGGGTTCAATGAGCAGTTCTTC. Translating it yields CATSDFSGGFNEQFF.

The chain recombines TRBV7-2 with TRBJ2-1; TRBD2 agrees at 14 bases. Germline-derived CDR1 and CDR2 are SGHTA and FQGNSA. The CDR3 sequence is 18 residues long. V trimming: 4 bases; J trimming: 5 bases; junction bases outside the gene matches: 10. The CDR3 sequence is CASSSQTRTSGGHNEQFF. In nucleotides, the CDR3 is TGTGCCAGCAGCTCCCAAACTAGGACTAGCGGGGGGCACAATGAGCAGTTCTTC.

V and J are TRBV6-5 and TRBJ2-5; D is unresolved. The CDR3 consists of 13 residues. Trimming removed 5 bases at V and 0 bases at J, with 7 bases between. The germline gives CDR1 MNHEY, CDR2 SVGAGI. The CDR3: CASSISHQETQYF. Here the CDR3 DNA reads TGTGCCAGCAGTATATCCCACCAAGAGACCCAGTACTTC.

This chain links TRBV29-1 with TRBJ2-7, with a tentative D call TRBD1 (5 bases). Germline CDR1 and CDR2: SQVTM and ANQGSEA. There are 15 residues in the CDR3. V lost 1 base to trimming and J lost 1 base, with 14 bases between them. In nucleotides, the CDR3 is TGCAGCGTTGAAGCAGAGAAGGGGTGGTCCTACGAGCAGTACTTC. Encoded protein: CSVEAEKGWSYEQYF.